Below are 20 T cell receptor beta chains sequenced from a single sample in a study of low-dose radiotherapy and immunotherapy resistance in tumors. Covering alpha and beta chains, TRAV- and TRBV-specific primers were used for the first-strand cDNA. Amplification of TCRs used a constant-region primer and V-primer adapter for approximately 19 PCR cycles. TCRdb fed the reads into MiXCR, producing one record per CDR3 protein. The sample has 95,000 to 100,000 distinct CDR3 sequences, around 20% seen once. Time point of the sample: after trial treatment. Treatment denoted: LDRT plus nivolumab, ipilimumab, low-dose cyclophosphamide and aspirin (RACIN trial). The sequencing used PBMCs, collected after low-dose radiotherapy plus immunotherapy. These receptor sequences come from a male donor with prostate cancer.

This clonotype appeared a few times. The DNA of the CDR3 is TGTGCCAGCAGAGCCGGGGGGGGCGCGAACACCGGGGAGCTGTTTTTT. This gives the protein CASRAGGGANTGELFF. The V call is TRBV12-3 or TRBV12-4, the J call TRBJ2-2, with 8 bases lining up with TRBD2. The CDR3 is 16 residues long. V dropped 6 bases and J dropped 0; count of bases not matched to a gene: 6.

The chain is built from TRBV27 and TRBJ1-2, with TRBD1 matching 11 bases. This CDR3 is built from 16 residues. Germline CDR1 and CDR2: MNHEY and SMNVEV (reference sequence). With V trimmed by 5 bases and J by 8 bases, 13 bases remained unmatched. The CDR3 DNA reads as TGTGCCAGCAGTCTGAGTCGGGACAGGGGGGCGAGCGGCTACACCTTC. Amino acids: CASSLSRDRGASGYTF.

This clonotype was recorded many times. The CDR3 reads CSPRTSGGPDTQYF. The DNA for the CDR3 is TGCAGTCCCCGGACTAGCGGGGGACCAGATACGCAGTATTTT. V and J are TRBV20-1 and TRBJ2-3, with 13 nucleotides matching TRBD2. The CDR3 spans 14 residues. Germline-derived CDR1 and CDR2 are DFQATT and SNEGSKA (reference sequence). The V gene end was trimmed by 8 bases and the J gene end by 4 bases; junction bases not matched to a gene: 6.

This clonotype was counted many times. The genes are TRBV28 and TRBJ1-2, with unresolved D. Germline V lookup: CDR1 MDHEN, CDR2 SYDVKM. This CDR3 is 17 amino acids long. Between the trimmed V and J ends, which lost 3 bases and 4 bases, there was a span of 21 bases. The CDR3 is CASSLKRRELYPYGYTF. The CDR3, as DNA: TGTGCCAGCAGTTTGAAGCGACGGGAGCTATACCCCTATGGCTACACCTTC.

As to this clonotype: A read error is the likely source, as a far larger clone sits one nucleotide away. This CDR3 fails to terminate in the conserved phenylalanine or tryptophan, so it likely reflects a read error. V gene TRBV6-1 combines with J gene TRBJ1-5; D is undetermined. Germline assignment: CDR1 MNHNS and CDR2 SASEGT. Between the trimmed V and J ends, which lost 6 bases and 2 bases, there was a span of 11 bases. The CDR3 length is 14 residues. The CDR3 loop is CASSPQLGNQPQHL. The CDR3 coding sequence is TGTGCCAGCAGCCCCCAGTTAGGCAATCAGCCCCAGCATCTT.

The J gene is TRBJ2-7, the V gene TRBV7-2; D possibly corresponds to TRBD2 (6 bases). Per germline, CDR1 SGHTA and CDR2 FQGNSA. The CDR3 length is 15 residues. V was pared by 7 bases and J by 6 bases, with 22 bases between. For the CDR3, the DNA is TGTGCCAGCAACCCGGTGCGCGGGGAGAAGGCCGAGCAGTACTTC. This codes for CASNPVRGEKAEQYF.

Many counts were recorded for this clonotype. The chain employs TRBV5-6 and TRBJ2-1, with 8 bases matching TRBD2. Per the germline V gene, CDR1 is SGHDT and CDR2 is YYEEEE. V shed 4 bases, J shed 0 bases, and the junction held 15 bases outside the gene matches. The CDR3 has 19 amino acids. The CDR3 is CASSPRGSGAPSSYNEQFF. The DNA of the CDR3 is TGTGCCAGCAGCCCCCGGGGTAGCGGGGCTCCGAGCTCCTACAATGAGCAGTTCTTC.

This clonotype was counted many times. V and J are TRBV7-2 and TRBJ2-1; tentative D call: TRBD2 (5 bases). Germline V gene data show CDR1 as SGHTA and CDR2 as FQGNSA. The CDR3 extends over 15 amino acids. The V gene lost 1 base and the J gene lost 0 bases, with 7 bases spanning the gap. This CDR3 is CASSLGGDSYNEQFF. In nucleotides, the CDR3 is TGTGCCAGCAGCTTAGGGGGAGACTCCTACAATGAGCAGTTCTTC. The full variable domain, its missing parts supplied by reference TRBV7-2 and TRBJ2-1, is GAGVSQSPSNKVTEKGKDVELRCDPISGHTALYWYRQSLGQGLEFLIYFQGNSAPDKSGLPSDRFSAERTGGSVSTLTIQRTQQEDSAVYLCASSLGGDSYNEQFFGPGTRLTVL.

This clonotype was detected a few times. CDR3 region: CASSLGGGEPNEQFF. In DNA, the CDR3 is TGCGCCAGCAGCTTGGGAGGGGGTGAGCCCAATGAGCAGTTCTTC. V and J are TRBV5-1 and TRBJ2-1; D might be TRBD1 (6 bases). The CDR3 extends over 15 amino acids. Germline V gene sequence: CDR1 SGHRS, CDR2 YFSETQ. V was trimmed by 0 bases and J by 6 bases, leaving 13 bases between them.

This clonotype was seen at least ten times. V and J are TRBV7-9 and TRBJ2-3; D is ambiguous. The CDR3 runs to 12 residues. Germline-derived CDR1 and CDR2 are SEHNR and FQNEAQ (reference sequence). Trimming removed 5 bases from V and 6 bases from J, with 9 bases in between. Here the CDR3 reads CASSQLGDTQYF. The CDR3 region has the DNA TGTGCCAGCAGCCAACTGGGGGATACGCAGTATTTT.

This clonotype was found many times. The chain is built from TRBV7-8 and TRBJ1-6; D is unresolved. The germline V gene encodes CDR1 SGHVS and CDR2 FQNEAQ. Trimming removed 7 bases at V and 3 bases at J, with 22 bases between. The length of the CDR3 is 18 residues. CDR3 sequence (DNA): TGTGCCAGCAACCCGGGCCTATCTATTGGGGACTATAATTCACCCCTCCACTTT. It codes for CASNPGLSIGDYNSPLHF.

Ten or more counts support this clonotype. This chain joins TRBV5-6 and TRBJ1-2; 7 bases are a match to TRBD1. CDR1 SGHDT and CDR2 YYEEEE come from the germline V gene. The trim removed 2 bases at V and 3 bases at J, leaving 10 bases unmatched. The CDR3 extends over 16 amino acids. The CDR3 nucleotides read TGTGCCAGCAGCTTTCTTACAGGGGCCCGGCACTATGGCTACACCTTC. This codes for CASSFLTGARHYGYTF. The entire variable domain, with the rest obtained from reference TRBV5-6 and TRBJ1-2, is as follows: DAGVTQSPTHLIKTRGQQVTLRCSPKSGHDTVSWYQQALGQGPQFIFQYYEEEERQRGNFPDRFSGHQFPNYSSELNVNALLLGDSALYLCASSFLTGARHYGYTFGSGTRLTVV.

Turning to this clonotype: A far bigger clonotype differs at one base, so this is likely a read error. V gene TRBV5-3 combines with J gene TRBJ1-1; 8 bases fit TRBD1. TRBV5-3 is sorted into the ORF group, with uncertain function. The CDR3 covers 18 residues. The CDR3 bases are TGTGCCAGCAGCTTGATGGCAGGGGGCAAGAAGGGGAGCACTGAAGCTTTCTTT. Amino acids: CASSLMAGGKKGSTEAFF.

This clonotype has at least ten counts. The V gene is TRBV7-2, the J gene TRBJ2-2; 14 positions agree with TRBD2. Germline V gene sequence: CDR1 SGHTA, CDR2 FQGNSA. V shed 5 bases and J 3 bases; nucleotides not matched to a gene: 11. CDR3 length equals 19 residues. The DNA for the CDR3 is TGTGCCAGCAGCCGGACTAGCGGGGGGATTAAGGCGGACACCGGGGAGCTGTTTTTT. Its translation: CASSRTSGGIKADTGELFF.

The chain employs TRBV6-8 and TRBJ1-5, with 8 positions matching TRBD1. Unmatched junction bases numbered 3, after V lost 5 bases and J lost 0 bases. The germline V gene has CDR1 MNHGY and CDR2 SAAAGT. The CDR3 is made up of 15 amino acids. The CDR3 is CASSDRGYSNQPQHF. The CDR3 DNA follows: TGTGCCAGCAGTGACAGGGGTTATAGCAATCAGCCCCAGCATTTT.

This clonotype occurred many times. This chain uses TRBV30 with TRBJ2-5, with D perhaps TRBD1 or TRBD2 (5 bases each). CDR1 GTSNPN and CDR2 SVGIG come from the germline V gene (reference sequence). The CDR3 is made up of 14 amino acids. Trimming left V 3 bases short and J 1 base short, with 12 bases between. CDR3 region: CAWRGRVAQETQYF. The CDR3 nucleotides are TGTGCCTGGAGGGGGCGGGTAGCCCAAGAGACCCAGTACTTC.

This clonotype was observed at least ten times. The J gene is TRBJ2-7, the V gene TRBV13; no firm D call. V lost 6 bases and J 6 bases, leaving 12 bases between the germline ends. This CDR3 region has 12 residues. Per germline, CDR1 PRHDT and CDR2 FYEKMQ (reference sequence). CDR3: CASSSKPLEQYF. CDR3 nucleotides: TGTGCCAGCAGTTCGAAACCCCTCGAGCAGTACTTC.

This sequence joins TRBV27 and TRBJ2-7, with D perhaps TRBD1 (5 bases). The V end was cut by 1 base, the J end by 6 bases, with 10 bases between. From germline, CDR1 is MNHEY and CDR2 SMNVEV (reference sequence). CDR3 length equals 13 residues. The CDR3 DNA sequence: TGTGCCAGCAGTTTATGGCAGGGTAGCGAGCAGTACTTC. Amino acids: CASSLWQGSEQYF.

This clonotype has at least ten counts. The chain combines TRBV6-6 with TRBJ2-1; tentative D call: TRBD1 (6 bases). CDR1 is MNHNY, CDR2 SVGAGI, per germline (reference sequence). Deletions cut 1 base from V and 7 bases from J, with 14 bases between. The CDR3 spans 15 residues. CDR3 DNA: TGTGCCAGCAGTTACTACGGGCTAGGGGGAAATGAGCAGTTCTTC. This encodes CASSYYGLGGNEQFF.

This clonotype was seen repeatedly, ten times or more. V usage is TRBV29-1 and J usage is TRBJ2-1; D assignment may be TRBD1 or TRBD2 (5 bases each). This CDR3 is 12 amino acids long. The V gene's germline CDR1 is SQVTM and CDR2 ANQGSEA. V lost 6 bases to trimming and J lost 8 bases, with 14 bases between them. CDR3 DNA sequence: TGCAGCGTCACGGGACCAACGGATGAGCAGTTCTTC. Residues: CSVTGPTDEQFF.